This TCR beta chain stems from a study of T cells in Graves' hyperthyroidism and ophthalmopathy. Study as a whole: At the time of initial diagnosis and before any treatment, peripheral blood was collected.

What was amplified from RNA transcripts were TCR beta CDR3 regions. HTBI primers were used for first-round RT-PCR of the TCR CDR3. TCRdb reprocessed the multiplex PCR reads with MiXCR, giving one entry per CDR3 protein. This sample has about 500,000 distinct CDR3 sequences, with 15% to 20% found just once. Stable Graves' hyperthyroidism meant no ophthalmopathy progression within 18 months. Clinicians diagnosed patients from clinical symptoms, serum thyroxine and TRAb, thyroid ultrasound and orbital computed tomography. Regarding the study as a whole: Ophthalmopathy stood apart from stable hyperthyroidism in a 13 V-J model.

This clonotype was seen repeatedly, ten times or more. Its antigen is unknown. The CDR3 covers 15 residues. The V end lost 7 bases, the J end lost 0 bases, and 14 bases lay between the germline ends. The specimen was blood. The sequence derives from a woman aged 18 to 35 with Graves' hyperthyroidism. V is TRBV12-3 or TRBV12-4 and J is TRBJ2-3; possibly TRBD1 for D (7 bases). DNA for the CDR3: TGTGCCAGCATTATATCAGGGGGGAGCACAGATACGCAGTATTTT. Protein sequence: CASIISGGSTDTQYF.